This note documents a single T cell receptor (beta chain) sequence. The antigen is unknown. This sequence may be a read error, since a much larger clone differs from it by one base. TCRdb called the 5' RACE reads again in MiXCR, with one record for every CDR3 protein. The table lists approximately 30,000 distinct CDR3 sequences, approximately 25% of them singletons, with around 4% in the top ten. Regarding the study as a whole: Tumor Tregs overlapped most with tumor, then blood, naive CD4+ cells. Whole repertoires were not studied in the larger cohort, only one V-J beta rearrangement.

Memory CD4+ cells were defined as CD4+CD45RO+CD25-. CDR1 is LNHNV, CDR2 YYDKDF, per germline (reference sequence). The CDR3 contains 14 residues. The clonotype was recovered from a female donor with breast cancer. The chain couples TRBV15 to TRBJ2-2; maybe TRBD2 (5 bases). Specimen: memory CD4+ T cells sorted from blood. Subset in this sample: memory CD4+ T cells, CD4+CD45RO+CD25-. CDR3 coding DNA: TGTACCACCAGCAGAGATCGGGGTACCGGGGAGCTGTTTTTT. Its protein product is CTTSRDRGTGELFF.